The text below deals with one TCR beta chain. The antigen is unknown. This entry is derived from a study of cytomegalovirus exposure and HLA in healthy donors. Both 60 Vbeta primers and 13 Jbeta primers went into the PCR. Only in-frame clones appear in the TCRdb table, and some are missing; sequencing was by immunoSEQ multiplex PCR. The sample lists roughly 160,000 clones, roughly 80% occurring once. This CDR3 has 16 amino acids. From germline, CDR1 is SGHTA and CDR2 FQGTGA. Trimming removed 5 bases from V and 8 bases from J; junction bases left unmatched: 11. Findings and limits, study-wide: Most TCR sequences were uncommon, yet certain public TCRs appeared in many donors. TCR beta V- and J-gene trimming, according to a later analysis, was linked to a missense DCLRE1C variant. Common viral pathogens (according to a later analysis) appeared linked to several of the most significant clusters.

This chain uses TRBV7-3 with TRBJ2-1; 11 bases line up with TRBD2. The sequence was collected from a man aged 40-49 years in good health and CMV-seronegative. Sequencing was done on a sample of PBMCs. In DNA form, the CDR3 reads TGTGCCAGCAGCCCCCGGGTAGCGGGGGGGCGGGATGAGCAGTTCTTC. It yields the protein CASSPRVAGGRDEQFF.